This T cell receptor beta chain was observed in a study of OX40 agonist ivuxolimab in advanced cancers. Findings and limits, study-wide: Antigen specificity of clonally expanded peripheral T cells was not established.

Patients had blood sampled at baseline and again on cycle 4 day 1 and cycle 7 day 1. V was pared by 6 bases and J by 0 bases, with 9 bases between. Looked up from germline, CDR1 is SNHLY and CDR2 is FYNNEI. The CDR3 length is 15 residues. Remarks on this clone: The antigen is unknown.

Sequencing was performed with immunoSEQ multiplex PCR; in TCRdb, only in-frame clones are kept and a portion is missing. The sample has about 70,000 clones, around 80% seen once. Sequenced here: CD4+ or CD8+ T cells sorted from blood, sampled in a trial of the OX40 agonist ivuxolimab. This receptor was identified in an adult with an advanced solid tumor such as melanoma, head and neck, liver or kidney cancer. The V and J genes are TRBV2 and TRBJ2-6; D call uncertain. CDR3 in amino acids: CASRQHLSGANVLTF. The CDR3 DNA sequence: TGTGCCAGCAGACAACACCTCTCTGGGGCCAACGTCCTGACTTTC. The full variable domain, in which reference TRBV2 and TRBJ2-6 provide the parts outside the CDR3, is EPEVTQTPSHQVTQMGQEVILRCVPISNHLYFYWYRQILGQKVEFLVSFYNNEISEKSEIFDDQFSVERPDGSNFTLKIRSTKLEDSAMYFCASRQHLSGANVLTFGAGSRLTVL.